The rows below give T cell receptor beta chains drawn from one sample of a study of CD8+ T cells in alopecia areata. Data came from immunoSEQ multiplex PCR; TCRdb stores just in-frame clones and leaves some out. The data contain roughly 75,000 clones, approximately 64% of them singletons. The sequencing used CD8+ T cells sorted from blood, collected at week 0. These receptors came from a human donor with alopecia areata. CDR3s include the opening cysteine and the closing phenylalanine or tryptophan. A D gene is named only where the DNA matches it firmly. Where a row states a size, it is once, few, many or the class of an expanded clone; other rows omit it.

clone_size: .; v_call: TRBV29-1; j_call: TRBJ2-1; d_call: TRBD1; cdr3_aa: CSAPGQGLDNEQFF; cdr3_nt: TGCAGCGCCCCCGGACAGGGGTTAGACAATGAGCAGTTCTTC
clone_size: .; v_call: TRBV9; j_call: TRBJ2-2; d_call: .; cdr3_aa: CASSVVSSSVTGELFF; cdr3_nt: TGTGCCAGCAGCGTAGTGTCTAGCAGTGTGACCGGGGAGCTGTTTTTT
clone_size: .; v_call: TRBV7-9; j_call: TRBJ2-7; d_call: TRBD2; cdr3_aa: CASSLTRGTTTYEQYF; cdr3_nt: TGTGCCAGCAGCTTAACCCGAGGGACTACAACCTACGAGCAGTACTTC
clone_size: .; v_call: TRBV4-3; j_call: TRBJ1-1; d_call: .; cdr3_aa: CASSQSRTVHTEAFF; cdr3_nt: TGCGCCAGCAGCCAGAGCCGGACGGTTCACACTGAAGCTTTCTTT
clone_size: .; v_call: TRBV27; j_call: TRBJ2-5; d_call: .; cdr3_aa: CASTTGSPRETQYF; cdr3_nt: TGTGCCAGCACCACGGGAAGCCCACGGGAGACCCAGTACTTC
clone_size: .; v_call: TRBV27; j_call: TRBJ2-7; d_call: TRBD2; cdr3_aa: CASSLSTSALYEQYF; cdr3_nt: TGTGCCAGCAGTTTATCTACTAGCGCCTTATACGAGCAGTACTTC
clone_size: .; v_call: TRBV30; j_call: TRBJ1-2; d_call: TRBD1; cdr3_aa: CAWSVSTGRGYGYTF; cdr3_nt: TGTGCCTGGAGTGTTTCGACAGGGAGAGGCTATGGCTACACCTTC
clone_size: .; v_call: TRBV9; j_call: TRBJ2-1; d_call: .; cdr3_aa: CASSVARYNEQFF; cdr3_nt: TGTGCCAGCAGCGTAGCCCGTTACAATGAGCAGTTCTTC
clone_size: .; v_call: TRBV5-6; j_call: TRBJ1-1; d_call: .; cdr3_aa: CASSLGMNTEAFF; cdr3_nt: TGTGCCAGCAGCTTGGGGATGAACACTGAAGCTTTCTTT
clone_size: few; v_call: TRBV6-4; j_call: TRBJ2-3; d_call: TRBD1; cdr3_aa: CASSETGFSTDTQYF; cdr3_nt: TGTGCCAGCAGTGAGACAGGGTTTAGCACAGATACGCAGTATTTT
clone_size: .; v_call: TRBV29-1; j_call: TRBJ2-7; d_call: .; cdr3_aa: CSVEVGYYEQYF; cdr3_nt: TGCAGCGTTGAAGTTGGCTACTACGAGCAGTACTTC
clone_size: .; v_call: TRBV7-9; j_call: TRBJ2-5; d_call: .; cdr3_aa: CASSSERVMGETQYF; cdr3_nt: TGTGCCAGCAGCTCGGAGCGGGTGATGGGGGAGACCCAGTACTTC
clone_size: .; v_call: TRBV6-5; j_call: TRBJ1-1; d_call: .; cdr3_aa: CASSYSQNTEAFF; cdr3_nt: TGTGCCAGCAGTTACTCCCAGAACACTGAAGCTTTCTTT
clone_size: .; v_call: TRBV9; j_call: TRBJ2-2; d_call: TRBD1; cdr3_aa: CASSAWTGAIGELFF; cdr3_nt: TGTGCCAGCAGCGCCTGGACAGGGGCGATCGGGGAGCTGTTTTTT
clone_size: .; v_call: TRBV2; j_call: TRBJ1-1; d_call: TRBD1; cdr3_aa: CASRLGRQGNTEAFF; cdr3_nt: TGTGCCAGCAGACTAGGGCGACAGGGTAACACTGAAGCTTTCTTT
clone_size: .; v_call: TRBV7-9; j_call: TRBJ2-5; d_call: .; cdr3_aa: CASSSDGNQETQYF; cdr3_nt: TGTGCCAGCAGCTCGGACGGGAACCAAGAGACCCAGTACTTC
clone_size: .; v_call: TRBV5-6; j_call: TRBJ1-2; d_call: .; cdr3_aa: CASREGYGTDGYTF; cdr3_nt: TGTGCCAGCAGAGAAGGATATGGGACTGACGGCTACACCTTC
clone_size: few; v_call: TRBV7-9; j_call: TRBJ2-7; d_call: .; cdr3_aa: CASSRTVLEQYF; cdr3_nt: TGTGCCAGCAGCCGGACAGTCTTGGAGCAGTACTTC
clone_size: .; v_call: TRBV9; j_call: TRBJ2-5; d_call: .; cdr3_aa: CASSEGRMLQETQYF; cdr3_nt: TGTGCCAGCAGCGAAGGACGGATGCTACAAGAGACCCAGTACTTC
clone_size: .; v_call: TRBV15; j_call: TRBJ2-1; d_call: .; cdr3_aa: CATSRDGGGPYNEQFF; cdr3_nt: TGTGCCACCAGCAGAGATGGAGGGGGGCCCTACAATGAGCAGTTCTTC
clone_size: .; v_call: TRBV18; j_call: TRBJ1-2; d_call: .; cdr3_aa: CASSPNREGYGYTF; cdr3_nt: TGTGCCAGCTCACCGAACAGGGAGGGCTATGGCTACACCTTC
clone_size: .; v_call: TRBV7-7; j_call: TRBJ2-7; d_call: .; cdr3_aa: CASSPDSPQYF; cdr3_nt: TGTGCCAGCAGCCCTGACAGCCCGCAGTACTTC
clone_size: .; v_call: TRBV7-2; j_call: TRBJ2-3; d_call: .; cdr3_aa: CASSLGGLWGTDTQYF; cdr3_nt: TGTGCCAGCAGCTTAGGGGGACTCTGGGGCACAGATACGCAGTATTTT
clone_size: .; v_call: TRBV2; j_call: TRBJ1-5; d_call: TRBD1; cdr3_aa: CASSIAADRASNQPQHF; cdr3_nt: TGTGCCAGCAGTATCGCCGCCGACAGGGCGAGCAATCAGCCCCAGCATTTT
clone_size: .; v_call: TRBV29-1; j_call: TRBJ1-1; d_call: .; cdr3_aa: CSVETGNTEAFF; cdr3_nt: TGCAGCGTTGAAACCGGGAACACTGAAGCTTTCTTT
clone_size: .; v_call: TRBV30; j_call: TRBJ2-2; d_call: .; cdr3_aa: CAWSVPLAVNTGELFF; cdr3_nt: TGTGCCTGGAGTGTACCCCTAGCCGTGAACACCGGGGAGCTGTTTTTT
clone_size: .; v_call: TRBV27; j_call: TRBJ2-5; d_call: .; cdr3_aa: CASSLGETQYF; cdr3_nt: TGTGCCAGCAGTTTGGGAGAGACCCAGTACTTC
clone_size: .; v_call: TRBV23-1; j_call: TRBJ2-7; d_call: .; cdr3_aa: CASSQKKGRGYEQYF; cdr3_nt: TGCGCCAGCAGTCAAAAGAAGGGCAGGGGTTACGAGCAGTACTTC
clone_size: .; v_call: TRBV27; j_call: TRBJ1-2; d_call: TRBD1; cdr3_aa: CASSPDRGVGYTF; cdr3_nt: TGTGCCAGCAGTCCGGACAGGGGAGTCGGCTACACCTTC
clone_size: .; v_call: TRBV4-3; j_call: TRBJ2-6; d_call: .; cdr3_aa: CASSHQRAGANVLTF; cdr3_nt: TGCGCCAGCAGCCATCAAAGGGCTGGGGCCAACGTCCTGACTTTC
clone_size: .; v_call: TRBV5-6; j_call: TRBJ2-7; d_call: .; cdr3_aa: CASSFSGSYEQYF; cdr3_nt: TGTGCCAGCAGCTTTAGCGGATCCTACGAGCAGTACTTC
clone_size: .; v_call: TRBV4-1; j_call: TRBJ2-1; d_call: TRBD2; cdr3_aa: CASSQEASGSNEQFF; cdr3_nt: TGCGCCAGCAGCCAAGAGGCTAGCGGGAGTAATGAGCAGTTCTTC
clone_size: .; v_call: TRBV5-1; j_call: TRBJ1-1; d_call: TRBD1; cdr3_aa: CASSYGQGANTEAFF; cdr3_nt: TGCGCCAGCAGCTATGGACAGGGGGCGAACACTGAAGCTTTCTTT
clone_size: .; v_call: TRBV19; j_call: TRBJ2-6; d_call: .; cdr3_aa: CARRLQTESSGANVLTF; cdr3_nt: TGTGCCAGAAGACTCCAGACTGAGAGCTCTGGGGCCAACGTCCTGACTTTC
clone_size: .; v_call: TRBV5-6; j_call: TRBJ1-2; d_call: TRBD1; cdr3_aa: CASSSGTDRYGYTF; cdr3_nt: TGTGCCAGCAGCAGCGGGACAGACCGCTATGGCTACACCTTC
clone_size: few; v_call: TRBV2; j_call: TRBJ1-2; d_call: .; cdr3_aa: CASSDGVIRYGYTF; cdr3_nt: TGTGCCAGCAGTGATGGGGTCATCCGCTATGGCTACACCTTC
clone_size: .; v_call: TRBV7-9; j_call: TRBJ2-5; d_call: TRBD2; cdr3_aa: CASSASGNQETQYF; cdr3_nt: TGTGCCAGCAGCGCTAGCGGAAACCAAGAGACCCAGTACTTC
clone_size: .; v_call: TRBV25-1; j_call: TRBJ2-1; d_call: TRBD2; cdr3_aa: CASRSGEGQFF; cdr3_nt: TGTGCCAGTCGTTCGGGGGAGGGGCAGTTCTTC
clone_size: once; v_call: TRBV19; j_call: TRBJ2-7; d_call: .; cdr3_aa: CASSMVKGYEQYF; cdr3_nt: TGTGCCAGTAGTATGGTAAAGGGTTACGAGCAGTACTTC
clone_size: once; v_call: TRBV7-2; j_call: TRBJ2-1; d_call: .; cdr3_aa: CASSLGLTHYNEQFF; cdr3_nt: TGTGCCAGCAGCTTAGGGCTGACCCACTACAATGAGCAGTTCTTC
clone_size: once; v_call: TRBV2; j_call: TRBJ2-5; d_call: .; cdr3_aa: CASSASSQETQYF; cdr3_nt: TGTGCCAGCAGTGCTAGCAGCCAAGAGACCCAGTACTTC
clone_size: few; v_call: TRBV27; j_call: TRBJ2-7; d_call: .; cdr3_aa: CASSVQGYEQYF; cdr3_nt: TGTGCCAGCAGTGTACAGGGTTACGAGCAGTACTTC
clone_size: few; v_call: TRBV5-1; j_call: TRBJ2-5; d_call: TRBD1; cdr3_aa: CASSSTGAQYF; cdr3_nt: TGCGCCAGCAGCTCGACAGGGGCCCAGTACTTC
clone_size: .; v_call: TRBV2; j_call: TRBJ2-1; d_call: TRBD2; cdr3_aa: CASRNDSGLLAGGQRFF; cdr3_nt: TGTGCCAGCAGAAATGACAGCGGGTTGTTAGCGGGAGGGCAGCGGTTCTTC
clone_size: .; v_call: TRBV27; j_call: TRBJ2-6; d_call: .; cdr3_aa: CASSLRTVGAGANVLTF; cdr3_nt: TGTGCCAGCAGTTTACGGACCGTTGGGGCTGGGGCCAACGTCCTGACTTTC
clone_size: .; v_call: TRBV29-1; j_call: TRBJ2-7; d_call: .; cdr3_aa: CSVEEVSSYEQYF; cdr3_nt: TGCAGCGTTGAAGAGGTTAGCAGCTACGAGCAGTACTTC
clone_size: .; v_call: TRBV9; j_call: TRBJ2-3; d_call: .; cdr3_aa: CASSAPDSLSTDTQYF; cdr3_nt: TGTGCCAGCAGCGCCCCGGACAGCTTAAGCACAGATACGCAGTATTTT
clone_size: .; v_call: TRBV5-1; j_call: TRBJ1-1; d_call: .; cdr3_aa: CASSPSGGHMNTEAFF; cdr3_nt: TGCGCCAGCAGCCCCTCCGGGGGGCACATGAACACTGAAGCTTTCTTT
clone_size: once; v_call: TRBV4-3; j_call: TRBJ1-2; d_call: .; cdr3_aa: CASSHGQSNGYTF; cdr3_nt: TGCGCCAGCAGCCATGGACAGTCGAATGGCTACACCTTC
clone_size: .; v_call: TRBV6-5; j_call: TRBJ2-5; d_call: .; cdr3_aa: CASIVVEGEQETQYF; cdr3_nt: TGTGCCAGCATAGTGGTAGAGGGAGAACAAGAGACCCAGTACTTC
clone_size: .; v_call: TRBV29-1; j_call: TRBJ2-7; d_call: TRBD2; cdr3_aa: CSVEEGGFGDYEQYF; cdr3_nt: TGCAGCGTTGAAGAGGGAGGGTTTGGGGACTACGAGCAGTACTTC